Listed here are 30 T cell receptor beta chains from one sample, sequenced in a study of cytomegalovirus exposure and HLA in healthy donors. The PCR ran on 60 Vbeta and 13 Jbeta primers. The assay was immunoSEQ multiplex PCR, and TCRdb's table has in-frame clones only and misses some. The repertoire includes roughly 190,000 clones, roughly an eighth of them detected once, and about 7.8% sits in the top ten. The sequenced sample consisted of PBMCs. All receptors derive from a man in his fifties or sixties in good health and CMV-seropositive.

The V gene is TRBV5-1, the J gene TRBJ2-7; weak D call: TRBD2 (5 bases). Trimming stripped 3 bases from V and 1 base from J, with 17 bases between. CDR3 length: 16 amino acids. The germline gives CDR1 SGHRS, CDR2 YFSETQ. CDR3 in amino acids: CASSSERLRASYEQYF. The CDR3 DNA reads TGCGCCAGCAGCTCGGAAAGACTGCGGGCGTCCTACGAGCAGTACTTC.

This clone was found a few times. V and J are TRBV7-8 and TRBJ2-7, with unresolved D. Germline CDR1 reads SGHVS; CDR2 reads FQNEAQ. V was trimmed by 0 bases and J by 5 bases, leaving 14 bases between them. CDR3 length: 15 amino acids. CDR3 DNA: TGTGCCAGCAGCTTAGCAAGGCAGGTATCAAACGAGCAGTACTTC. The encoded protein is CASSLARQVSNEQYF.

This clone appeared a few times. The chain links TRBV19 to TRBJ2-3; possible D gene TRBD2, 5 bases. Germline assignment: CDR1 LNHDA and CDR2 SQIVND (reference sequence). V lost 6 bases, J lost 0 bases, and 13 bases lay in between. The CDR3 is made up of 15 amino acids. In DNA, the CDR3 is TGTGCCAGTAGCATACTTGGGAGTAGCACAGATACGCAGTATTTT. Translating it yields CASSILGSSTDTQYF.

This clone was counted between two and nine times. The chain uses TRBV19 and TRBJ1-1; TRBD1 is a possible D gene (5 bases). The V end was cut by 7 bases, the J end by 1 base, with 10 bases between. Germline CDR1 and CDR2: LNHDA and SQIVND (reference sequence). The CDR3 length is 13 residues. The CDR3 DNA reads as TGTGCCAGTAAGAGAACAGGGAACACTGAAGCTTTCTTT. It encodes CASKRTGNTEAFF.

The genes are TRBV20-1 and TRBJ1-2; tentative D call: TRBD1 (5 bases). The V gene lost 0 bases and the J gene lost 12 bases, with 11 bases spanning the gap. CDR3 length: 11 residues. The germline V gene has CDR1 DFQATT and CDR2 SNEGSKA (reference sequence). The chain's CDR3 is CSARDRGVHTF. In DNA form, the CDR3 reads TGCAGTGCTAGAGATCGGGGGGTTCACACCTTC.

The CDR3, as DNA: TGCGCCAGCAGTCCTACAGGGTACAATGAGCAGTTCTTC. As protein: CASSPTGYNEQFF. The V gene is TRBV4-1, the J gene TRBJ2-1, with D possibly being TRBD1 (6 bases). Trimming shortened V by 6 bases and J by 4 bases, and 10 bases separated the two germline ends. The germline V gene encodes CDR1 MGHRA and CDR2 YSYEKL. The CDR3 is 13 residues long.

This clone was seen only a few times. The CDR3 nucleotides are TGTGCCAGCACCCCCACCGGGAAGGGAAACACCGGGGAGCTGTTTTTT. The encoded protein is CASTPTGKGNTGELFF. The rearrangement joins TRBV5-5 to TRBJ2-2, with D possibly TRBD2 on 5 matching bases. CDR3 size: 16 residues. Trimming took 6 bases from V and 2 from J, leaving 17 bases between them. The germline V gene encodes CDR1 SGHKS and CDR2 YYEKEE (reference sequence).

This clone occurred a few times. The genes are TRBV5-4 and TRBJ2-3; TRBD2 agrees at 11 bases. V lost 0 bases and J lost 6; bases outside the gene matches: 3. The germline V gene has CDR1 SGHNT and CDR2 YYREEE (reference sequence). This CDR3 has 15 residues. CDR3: CASSLDLAGGDTQYF. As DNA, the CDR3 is TGTGCCAGCAGCTTGGACCTAGCGGGGGGTGATACGCAGTATTTT.

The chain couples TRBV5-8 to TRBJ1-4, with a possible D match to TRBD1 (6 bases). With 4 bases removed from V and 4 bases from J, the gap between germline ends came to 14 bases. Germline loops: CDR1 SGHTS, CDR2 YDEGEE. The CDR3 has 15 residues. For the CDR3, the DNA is TGTGCCAGCAGCCTATGGACAGAGCTTAATGAAAAACTGTTTTTT. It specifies CASSLWTELNEKLFF. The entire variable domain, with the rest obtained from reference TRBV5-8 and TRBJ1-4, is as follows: EAGVTQSPTHLIKTRGQQATLRCSPISGHTSVYWYQQALGLGLQFLLWYDEGEERNRGNFPPRFSGRQFPNYSSELNVNALELEDSALYLCASSLWTELNEKLFFGSGTQLSVL.

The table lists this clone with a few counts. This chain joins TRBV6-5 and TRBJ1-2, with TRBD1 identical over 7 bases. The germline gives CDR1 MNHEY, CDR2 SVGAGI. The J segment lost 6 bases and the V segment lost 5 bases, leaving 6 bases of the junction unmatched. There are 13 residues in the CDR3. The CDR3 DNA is TGTGCCAGCAGTCCGACAGGGAATAATGGCTACACCTTC. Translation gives CASSPTGNNGYTF.

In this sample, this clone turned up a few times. CDR3 sequence: CASRASGGGDTQYF. Here the CDR3 DNA reads TGCGCCAGCAGGGCTAGCGGGGGTGGAGATACGCAGTATTTT. The J gene is TRBJ2-3, the V gene TRBV5-1, with 10 nucleotides matching TRBD2. V trimming: 5 bases; J trimming: 5 bases; junction bases outside the gene matches: 5. The CDR3 has 14 amino acids. Germline V gene data show CDR1 as SGHRS and CDR2 as YFSETQ.

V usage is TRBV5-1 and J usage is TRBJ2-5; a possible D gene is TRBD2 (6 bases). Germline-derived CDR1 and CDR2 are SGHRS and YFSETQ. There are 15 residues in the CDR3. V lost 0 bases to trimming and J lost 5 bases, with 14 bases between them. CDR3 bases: TGCGCCAGCAGCTTGGGGGACGCTGGGAGGGAGACCCAGTACTTC. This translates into CASSLGDAGRETQYF.

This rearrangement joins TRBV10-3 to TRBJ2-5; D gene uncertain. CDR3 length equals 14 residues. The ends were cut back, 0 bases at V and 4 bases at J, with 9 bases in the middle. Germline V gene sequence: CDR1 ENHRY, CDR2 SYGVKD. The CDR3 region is CAISESGSRETQYF. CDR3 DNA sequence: TGTGCCATCAGTGAGTCGGGCAGTCGAGAGACCCAGTACTTC.

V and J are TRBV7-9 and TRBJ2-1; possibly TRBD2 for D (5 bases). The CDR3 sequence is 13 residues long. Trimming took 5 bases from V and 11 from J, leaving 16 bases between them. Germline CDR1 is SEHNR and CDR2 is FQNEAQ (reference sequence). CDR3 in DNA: TGTGCCAGCAGCGTAAGACTACCACCTCAGCAGTTCTTC. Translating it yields CASSVRLPPQQFF. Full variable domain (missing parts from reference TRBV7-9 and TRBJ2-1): DTGVSQNPRHKITKRGQNVTFRCDPISEHNRLYWYRQTLGQGPEFLTYFQNEAQLEKSRLLSDRFSAERPKGSFSTLEIQRTEQGDSAMYLCASSVRLPPQQFFGPGTRLTVL.

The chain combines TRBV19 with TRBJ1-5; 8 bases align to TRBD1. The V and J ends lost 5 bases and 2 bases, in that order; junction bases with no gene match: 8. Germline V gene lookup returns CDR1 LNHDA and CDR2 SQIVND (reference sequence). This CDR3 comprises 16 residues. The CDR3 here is CASSPQPGQGNQPQHF. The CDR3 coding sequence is TGTGCCAGTAGTCCTCAACCGGGACAGGGCAATCAGCCCCAGCATTTT. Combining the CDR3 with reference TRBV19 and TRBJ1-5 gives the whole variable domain DGGITQSPKYLFRKEGQNVTLSCEQNLNHDAMYWYRQDPGQGLRLIYYSQIVNDFQKGDIAEGYSVSREKKESFPLTVTSAQKNPTAFYLCASSPQPGQGNQPQHFGDGTRLSIL.

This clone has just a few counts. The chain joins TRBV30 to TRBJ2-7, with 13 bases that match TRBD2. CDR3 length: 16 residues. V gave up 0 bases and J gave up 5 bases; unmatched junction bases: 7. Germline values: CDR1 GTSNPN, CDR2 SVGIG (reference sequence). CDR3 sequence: CAWSVRGTSGVHEQYF. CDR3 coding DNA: TGTGCCTGGAGTGTACGGGGGACTAGCGGGGTCCACGAGCAGTACTTC.

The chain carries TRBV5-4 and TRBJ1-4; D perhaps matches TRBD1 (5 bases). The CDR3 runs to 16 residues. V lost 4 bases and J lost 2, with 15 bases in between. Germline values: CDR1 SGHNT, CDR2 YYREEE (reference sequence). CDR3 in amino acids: CASSVRLGQTNEKLFF. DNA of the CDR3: TGTGCCAGCAGCGTACGGTTGGGGCAGACTAATGAAAAACTGTTTTTT.

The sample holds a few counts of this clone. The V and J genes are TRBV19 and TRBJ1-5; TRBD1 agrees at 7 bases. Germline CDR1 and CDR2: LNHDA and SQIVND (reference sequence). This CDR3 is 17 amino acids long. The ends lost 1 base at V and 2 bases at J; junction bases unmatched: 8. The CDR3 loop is CASSIVKGAEGNQPQHF. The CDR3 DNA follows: TGTGCCAGTAGTATAGTTAAGGGGGCTGAGGGCAATCAGCCCCAGCATTTT.

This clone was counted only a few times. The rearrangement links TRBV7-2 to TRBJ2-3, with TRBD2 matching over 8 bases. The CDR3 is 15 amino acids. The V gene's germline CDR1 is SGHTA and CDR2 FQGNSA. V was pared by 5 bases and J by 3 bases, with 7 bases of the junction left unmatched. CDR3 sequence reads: CASSPNGGGTDTQYF. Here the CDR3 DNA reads TGTGCCAGCAGCCCAAACGGGGGGGGAACAGATACGCAGTATTTT.

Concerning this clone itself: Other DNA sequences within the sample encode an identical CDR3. CDR3 loop: CASSDGGQETQYF. DNA for the CDR3: TGTGCCAGCAGTGACGGGGGGCAAGAGACCCAGTACTTC. V and J are TRBV6-1 and TRBJ2-5, with 7 bases aligning to TRBD2. This CDR3 contains 13 residues. Per the germline V gene, CDR1 is MNHNS and CDR2 is SASEGT. V was pared by 3 bases and J by 2 bases, with 0 bases of the junction left unmatched.

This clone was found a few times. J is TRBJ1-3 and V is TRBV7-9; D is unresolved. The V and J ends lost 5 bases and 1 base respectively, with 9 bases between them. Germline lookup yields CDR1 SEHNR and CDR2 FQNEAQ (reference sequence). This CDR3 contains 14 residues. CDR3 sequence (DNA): TGTGCCAGCAGCGATGACTCATCTGGAAACACCATATATTTT. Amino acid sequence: CASSDDSSGNTIYF.

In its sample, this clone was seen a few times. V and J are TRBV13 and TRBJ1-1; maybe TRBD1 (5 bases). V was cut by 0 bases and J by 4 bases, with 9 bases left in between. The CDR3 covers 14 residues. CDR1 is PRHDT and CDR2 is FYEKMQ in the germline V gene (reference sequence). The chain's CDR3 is CASSLGGHPTEAFF. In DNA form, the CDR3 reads TGTGCCAGCAGCTTAGGGGGGCATCCCACTGAAGCTTTCTTT. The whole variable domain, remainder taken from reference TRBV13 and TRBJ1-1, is AAGVIQSPRHLIKEKRETATLKCYPIPRHDTVYWYQQGPGQDPQFLISFYEKMQSDKGSIPDRFSAQQFSDYHSELNMSSLELGDSALYFCASSLGGHPTEAFFGQGTRLTVV.

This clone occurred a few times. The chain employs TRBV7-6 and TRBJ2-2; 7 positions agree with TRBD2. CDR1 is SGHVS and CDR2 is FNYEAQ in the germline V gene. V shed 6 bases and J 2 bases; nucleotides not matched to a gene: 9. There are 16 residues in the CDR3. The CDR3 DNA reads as TGTGCCAGCAGTCCAAATAGCGGGCCTAACACCGGGGAGCTGTTTTTT. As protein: CASSPNSGPNTGELFF.

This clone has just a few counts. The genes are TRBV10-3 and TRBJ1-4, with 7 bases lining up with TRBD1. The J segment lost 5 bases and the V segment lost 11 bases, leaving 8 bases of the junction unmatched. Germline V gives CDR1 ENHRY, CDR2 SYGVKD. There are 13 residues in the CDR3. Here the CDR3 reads CAARTTGNEKLFF. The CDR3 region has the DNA TGTGCCGCCCGAACGACAGGGAATGAAAAACTGTTTTTT.

CDR3 in DNA: TGTGCCAGCAGCTTCTCGGGACAGGCCTATGGCTACACCTTC. It encodes CASSFSGQAYGYTF. This rearrangement joins TRBV7-2 to TRBJ1-2; 8 nucleotides align to TRBD1. J lost 4 bases, V lost 3 bases, and 4 bases had no gene match. Germline lookup yields CDR1 SGHTA and CDR2 FQGNSA. The CDR3 consists of 14 residues.

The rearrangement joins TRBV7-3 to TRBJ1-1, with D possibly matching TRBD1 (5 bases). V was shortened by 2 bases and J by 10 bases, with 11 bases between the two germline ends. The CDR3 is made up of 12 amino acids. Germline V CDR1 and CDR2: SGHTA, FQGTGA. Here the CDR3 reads CASSLGASGAFF. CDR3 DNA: TGTGCCAGCAGCTTAGGGGCTTCTGGAGCTTTCTTT.

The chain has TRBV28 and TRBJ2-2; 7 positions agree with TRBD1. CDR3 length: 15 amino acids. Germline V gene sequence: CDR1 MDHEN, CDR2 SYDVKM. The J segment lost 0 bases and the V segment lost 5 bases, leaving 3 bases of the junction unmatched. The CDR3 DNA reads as TGTGCCAGCAGTCCCCAGGGGGCGAACACCGGGGAGCTGTTTTTT. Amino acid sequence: CASSPQGANTGELFF.

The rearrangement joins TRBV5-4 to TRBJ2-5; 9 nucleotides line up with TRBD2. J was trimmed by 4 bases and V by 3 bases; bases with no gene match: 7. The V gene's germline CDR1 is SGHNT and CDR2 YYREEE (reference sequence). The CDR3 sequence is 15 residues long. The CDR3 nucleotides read TGTGCCAGCAGCTCAGGCGGGGGGGCGGTAGAGACCCAGTACTTC. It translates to CASSSGGGAVETQYF. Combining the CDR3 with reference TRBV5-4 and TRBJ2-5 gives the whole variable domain ETGVTQSPTHLIKTRGQQVTLRCSSQSGHNTVSWYQQALGQGPQFIFQYYREEENGRGNFPPRFSGLQFPNYSSELNVNALELDDSALYLCASSSGGGAVETQYFGPGTRLLVL.

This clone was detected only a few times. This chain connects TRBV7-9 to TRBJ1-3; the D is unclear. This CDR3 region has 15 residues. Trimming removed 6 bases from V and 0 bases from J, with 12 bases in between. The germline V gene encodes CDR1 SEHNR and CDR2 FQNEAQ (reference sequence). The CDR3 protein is CASSSDGSSGNTIYF. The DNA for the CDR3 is TGTGCCAGCAGTTCGGACGGGAGCTCTGGAAACACCATATATTTT.

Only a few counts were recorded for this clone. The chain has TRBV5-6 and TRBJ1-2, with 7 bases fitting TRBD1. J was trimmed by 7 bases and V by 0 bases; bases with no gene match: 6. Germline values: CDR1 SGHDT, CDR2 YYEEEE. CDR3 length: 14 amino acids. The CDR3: CASSLAAGGSGYTF. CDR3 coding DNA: TGTGCCAGCAGCTTGGCCGCAGGGGGAAGTGGCTACACCTTC.